This T cell receptor (beta chain) was captured in a study of blood T cell repertoires in COVID-19. Germline CDR1 is MNHEY and CDR2 is SMNVEV (reference sequence). CDR3 length: 15 amino acids. Trimming removed 4 bases from V and 1 base from J, with 13 bases in between. Method: immunoSEQ multiplex PCR; TCRdb's copy keeps in-frame clones and lacks some. This table holds 72,000 or so clones, about 89% found once. The sequence was obtained from a woman aged 55-70 years with acute or convalescent COVID-19. The sequenced sample was peripheral blood. This rearrangement joins TRBV27 to TRBJ1-1; TRBD1 might be the D (6 bases). This CDR3 is CASSSLSRGNTEAFF. CDR3 DNA: TGTGCCAGCAGTTCTCTTAGCAGGGGGAACACTGAAGCTTTCTTT.